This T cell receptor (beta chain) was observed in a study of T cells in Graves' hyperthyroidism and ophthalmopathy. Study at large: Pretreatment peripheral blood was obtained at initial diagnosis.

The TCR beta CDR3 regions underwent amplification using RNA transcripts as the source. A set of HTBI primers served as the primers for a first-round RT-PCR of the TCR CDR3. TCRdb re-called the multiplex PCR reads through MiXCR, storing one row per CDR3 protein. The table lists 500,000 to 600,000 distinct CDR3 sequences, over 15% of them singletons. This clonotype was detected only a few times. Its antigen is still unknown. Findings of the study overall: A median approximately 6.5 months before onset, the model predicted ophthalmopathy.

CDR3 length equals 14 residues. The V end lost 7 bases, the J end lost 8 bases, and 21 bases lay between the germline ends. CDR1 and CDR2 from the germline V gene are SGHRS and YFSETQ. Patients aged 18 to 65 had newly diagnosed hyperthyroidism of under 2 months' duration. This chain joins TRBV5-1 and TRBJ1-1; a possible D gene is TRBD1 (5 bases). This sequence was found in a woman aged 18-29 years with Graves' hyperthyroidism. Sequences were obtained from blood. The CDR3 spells CASGPSWGSGEAFF. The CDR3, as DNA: TGCGCCAGCGGTCCCTCCTGGGGGAGCGGCGAAGCTTTCTTT.